The 19 T cell receptor beta chains below come from one sample, sequenced in a study of control samples from healthy donors and cancer patients. The table came from immunoSEQ multiplex PCR; TCRdb's copy has only in-frame clones and leaves some out. The record lists roughly 190,000 clones, of which the ten most abundant hold roughly 2%. Input material: blood. The receptors shown here come from a woman aged 25 to 45 in good health.

CDR3 DNA: TGTGCCAGCAGGAGGGACACCTACGAGCAGTACTTC. This sequence encodes CASRRDTYEQYF. The V call is TRBV6-5, the J call TRBJ2-7; a possible D gene is TRBD1 (6 bases). The V gene lost 6 bases and the J gene lost 2 bases, with 8 bases spanning the gap. The CDR3 contains 12 residues. The germline V gene has CDR1 MNHEY and CDR2 SVGAGI.

The CDR3 region has the DNA TGTGCCAGCAGATTCGGACCGAACACTGAAGCTTTCTTT. It translates to CASRFGPNTEAFF. This rearrangement joins TRBV12-3 or TRBV12-4 to TRBJ1-1; no clear D gene. Trimming took 6 bases from V and 1 from J, leaving 9 bases between them. CDR3 size: 13 residues.

This sequence joins TRBV7-9 and TRBJ2-7, with D perhaps assigned TRBD1 or TRBD2 (5 bases each). The V and J ends lost 3 bases and 2 bases respectively, with 8 bases between them. The CDR3 is 13 residues long. Germline loops: CDR1 SEHNR, CDR2 FQNEAQ (reference sequence). The CDR3 DNA reads as TGTGCCAGCAGCTTCGGGGCCCCCTACGAGCAGTACTTC. It translates to CASSFGAPYEQYF.

The V gene is TRBV27, the J gene TRBJ1-6, with TRBD1 as a possible D gene (6 bases). V dropped 3 bases and J dropped 10 bases, with 19 bases sitting between them. CDR1 is MNHEY and CDR2 is SMNVEV in the germline V gene (reference sequence). This CDR3 is built from 16 residues. The CDR3 DNA reads as TGTGCCAGCAGTTTTAATTTGGGGGCAGGGGACTCACCCCTCCACTTT. Its translation is CASSFNLGAGDSPLHF.

CDR3 residues: CASSRPEARGNRLGYTIYF. Here the CDR3 DNA reads TGTGCCAGCAGCCGCCCCGAGGCACGGGGAAACCGTTTGGGGTACACCATATATTTT. The genes are TRBV14 and TRBJ1-3; D is ambiguous. Deletions cut 4 bases from V and 8 bases from J, with 30 bases between. The V gene's germline CDR1 is SGHDN and CDR2 FVKESK. The length of the CDR3 is 19 residues.

The gene calls are TRBV7-9 and TRBJ1-6, with 7 bases identical to TRBD1. The CDR3 contains 14 residues. Germline values: CDR1 SEHNR, CDR2 FQNEAQ (reference sequence). The trim removed 10 bases at V and 7 bases at J, leaving 10 bases unmatched. The CDR3 DNA follows: TGTGCCACCCGTGCCGGGACAGTAAATTCACCCCTCCACTTT. This encodes CATRAGTVNSPLHF.

The chain employs TRBV2 and TRBJ1-2; TRBD1 aligns across 7 bases. Germline V gene sequence: CDR1 SNHLY, CDR2 FYNNEI. Germline trimming cut 10 bases from V and 3 bases from J; bases unmatched to any gene: 20. This CDR3 has 17 amino acids. The CDR3 region has the DNA TGTGCCACCCCTAGGGGACAGCACCGTGACCCCTACTATGGCTACACCTTC. This encodes CATPRGQHRDPYYGYTF.

This chain links TRBV2 with TRBJ1-2, with D hard to call. V was clipped by 6 bases and J by 5 bases, with 7 bases between them. The CDR3 loop spans 11 amino acids. CDR1 and CDR2 (germline): SNHLY, FYNNEI. The CDR3 sequence is CASSEQYGYTF. The DNA of the CDR3 is TGTGCCAGCAGCGAACAGTATGGCTACACCTTC. Filled out from reference TRBV2 and TRBJ1-2, the complete variable domain reads EPEVTQTPSHQVTQMGQEVILRCVPISNHLYFYWYRQILGQKVEFLVSFYNNEISEKSEIFDDQFSVERPDGSNFTLKIRSTKLEDSAMYFCASSEQYGYTFGSGTRLTVV.

This rearrangement joins TRBV15 to TRBJ1-3; D is unclear. CDR1 LNHNV and CDR2 YYDKDF come from the germline V gene (reference sequence). The CDR3 spans 14 residues. V was cut by 3 bases and J by 4 bases, with 10 bases left in between. CDR3 residues: CATSSGLSGNTIYF. Here the CDR3 DNA reads TGTGCCACCAGCAGTGGTTTGAGCGGAAACACCATATATTTT.

This chain connects TRBV6-4 to TRBJ2-1; 8 nucleotides agree with TRBD2. Germline CDR1 MRHNA, CDR2 SNTAGT. With V trimmed by 4 bases and J by 2 bases, 10 bases remained unmatched. The CDR3 is 17 residues long. In DNA, the CDR3 is TGTGCCAGCAGTGTCTTGGGCGGGGGGACCCCCTACAATGAGCAGTTCTTC. It codes for CASSVLGGGTPYNEQFF.

The chain is built from TRBV25-1 and TRBJ2-5, with 14 bases aligning to TRBD2. The germline gives CDR1 MGHDK, CDR2 SYGVNS. J was trimmed by 4 bases and V by 3 bases; bases with no gene match: 7. This CDR3 contains 17 residues. The CDR3 DNA reads TGTGCCAGCAGTGAGACTAGCGGGGGGGGCCGGGGAGAGACCCAGTACTTC. Translation gives CASSETSGGGRGETQYF.

The rearrangement links TRBV29-1 to TRBJ1-1; D is unclear. Germline lookup yields CDR1 SQVTM and CDR2 ANQGSEA. Trimming removed 7 bases from V and 0 bases from J, with 12 bases in between. There are 13 residues in the CDR3. CDR3 bases: TGCAGCGCCCCAGAGACGGTGAACACTGAAGCTTTCTTT. Amino acid sequence: CSAPETVNTEAFF.

The chain recombines TRBV5-4 with TRBJ2-7, with TRBD1 matching 11 bases. This CDR3 is 16 amino acids long. Germline-derived CDR1 and CDR2 are SGHNT and YYREEE (reference sequence). J lost 0 bases, V lost 3 bases, and 5 bases had no gene match. CDR3 loop: CASSSGQGADSYEQYF. The DNA of the CDR3 is TGTGCCAGCAGCTCAGGACAGGGGGCAGACTCCTACGAGCAGTACTTC.

The chain links TRBV6-5 to TRBJ2-5; the match to TRBD1 covers 7 bases. The CDR3 has 15 residues. Germline trimming cut 7 bases from V and 4 bases from J; bases unmatched to any gene: 12. Germline CDR1 and CDR2: MNHEY and SVGAGI. The CDR3 DNA follows: TGTGCCAGCACTCGAAAGGGGGCGCGGCGAGAGACCCAGTACTTC. Translated: CASTRKGARRETQYF.

CDR3 protein: CASRKTGGNTEAFF. The CDR3 DNA is TGCGCCAGCAGAAAGACAGGGGGAAACACTGAAGCTTTCTTT. The V gene is TRBV5-1, the J gene TRBJ1-1, with 9 bases identical to TRBD1. V trimming: 5 bases; J trimming: 2 bases; junction bases outside the gene matches: 4. This CDR3 is 14 amino acids long. The germline V gene has CDR1 SGHRS and CDR2 YFSETQ. Drawing the rest from reference TRBV5-1 and TRBJ1-1, the complete variable domain is KAGVTQTPRYLIKTRGQQVTLSCSPISGHRSVSWYQQTPGQGLQFLFEYFSETQRNKGNFPGRFSGRQFSNSRSEMNVSTLELGDSALYLCASRKTGGNTEAFFGQGTRLTVV.

V gene TRBV7-9 combines with J gene TRBJ1-1; 9 nucleotides line up with TRBD1. Germline trimming cut 6 bases from V and 4 bases from J; bases unmatched to any gene: 12. The germline V gene encodes CDR1 SEHNR and CDR2 FQNEAQ (reference sequence). The CDR3 length is 16 residues. The CDR3 is CASRWTGAPGGTEAFF. For the CDR3, the DNA is TGTGCCAGCAGATGGACAGGGGCCCCTGGGGGCACTGAAGCTTTCTTT. The full variable domain, completed using reference TRBV7-9 and TRBJ1-1, is DTGVSQNPRHKITKRGQNVTFRCDPISEHNRLYWYRQTLGQGPEFLTYFQNEAQLEKSRLLSDRFSAERPKGSFSTLEIQRTEQGDSAMYLCASRWTGAPGGTEAFFGQGTRLTVV.

The rearrangement uses TRBV5-6 and TRBJ2-5; 9 nucleotides agree with TRBD2. V was pared by 7 bases and J by 6 bases, with 4 bases of the junction left unmatched. CDR3 length equals 12 residues. From germline, CDR1 is SGHDT and CDR2 YYEEEE. For the CDR3, the DNA is TGTGCCAGCGGCGGGAGGGTAAAGACCCAGTACTTC. Amino acid sequence: CASGGRVKTQYF.

J is TRBJ1-3 and V is TRBV19; D not resolved. The CDR3 consists of 14 residues. Germline assignment: CDR1 LNHDA and CDR2 SQIVND (reference sequence). The V and J ends lost 5 bases and 1 base respectively, with 9 bases between them. The CDR3 loop is CASSRKVSGNTIYF. The CDR3 coding sequence is TGTGCCAGTAGTCGGAAGGTATCTGGAAACACCATATATTTT.

This chain connects TRBV6-5 to TRBJ2-5, with TRBD1 matching over 7 bases. Germline CDR1 MNHEY, CDR2 SVGAGI. The trim removed 2 bases at V and 4 bases at J, leaving 7 bases unmatched. CDR3 length equals 15 residues. CDR3 loop: CASSYDREIRETQYF. CDR3 DNA sequence: TGTGCCAGCAGTTACGACAGGGAGATTCGAGAGACCCAGTACTTC.